Shown below are 24 T cell receptor beta chains from a single sample sequenced in a study of blood T cell repertoires in COVID-19. Sequencing used immunoSEQ multiplex PCR; TCRdb keeps in-frame clones, though not all of them. The sample includes about 78,000 clones, 90% of them seen just once. The sequencing input was peripheral blood. The receptors shown here come from a woman aged 45-60 years in a cohort sampled during active COVID-19.

This sequence joins TRBV27 and TRBJ2-2; D perhaps matches TRBD1 (6 bases). This CDR3 spans 15 amino acids. The V gene's germline CDR1 is MNHEY and CDR2 SMNVEV (reference sequence). The V gene lost 3 bases and the J gene lost 1 base, with 9 bases spanning the gap. CDR3 DNA: TGTGCCAGCAGTTTGGAGGACAGGAACACCGGGGAGCTGTTTTTT. This translates into CASSLEDRNTGELFF.

The J gene is TRBJ2-1, the V gene TRBV7-2; 8 nucleotides align to TRBD2. The V and J ends lost 4 bases and 8 bases, in that order; junction bases with no gene match: 7. The CDR3 is 14 amino acids. Germline V gene data show CDR1 as SGHTA and CDR2 as FQGNSA. This chain's CDR3 is CASSSGLGLDEQFF. In DNA form, the CDR3 reads TGTGCCAGCAGCTCGGGACTAGGGTTGGATGAGCAGTTCTTC.

This chain connects TRBV6-5 to TRBJ2-7; 10 bases match TRBD1. The CDR3 length is 14 residues. V dropped 4 bases and J dropped 6; count of bases not matched to a gene: 6. Germline CDR1 and CDR2: MNHEY and SVGAGI. CDR3 amino acids: CASSSGTGVIEQYF. In DNA, the CDR3 is TGTGCCAGCAGTTCCGGGACAGGGGTGATCGAGCAGTACTTC.

The rearrangement links TRBV2 to TRBJ1-4, with 11 nucleotides matching TRBD1. J was trimmed by 7 bases and V by 5 bases; bases with no gene match: 12. CDR1 is SNHLY and CDR2 is FYNNEI in the germline V gene. The CDR3 covers 17 residues. The CDR3 here is CASSFFTRGTGGEKLFF. The CDR3 nucleotides are TGTGCCAGCAGTTTTTTTACGAGGGGGACAGGGGGTGAAAAACTGTTTTTT.

The rearrangement links TRBV27 to TRBJ1-6, with 9 nucleotides matching TRBD1. From germline, CDR1 is MNHEY and CDR2 SMNVEV (reference sequence). The ends lost 6 bases at V and 3 bases at J; junction bases unmatched: 6. This CDR3 contains 16 residues. This CDR3 reads CASSRDRDYYNSPLHF. In DNA, the CDR3 is TGTGCCAGCAGCCGGGACAGGGACTACTATAATTCACCCCTCCACTTT.

This chain uses TRBV2 with TRBJ1-5, with 7 positions matching TRBD1. The V and J ends lost 3 bases and 7 bases, in that order; junction bases with no gene match: 9. Germline CDR1 is SNHLY and CDR2 is FYNNEI. This CDR3 has 15 amino acids. CDR3 nucleotides: TGTGCCAGCAGTGATCCCGGACAAGGGGGCCAGCCCCAGCATTTT. It yields the protein CASSDPGQGGQPQHF.

The count of this clone is one. The chain has TRBV27 and TRBJ1-2; 9 positions agree with TRBD1. After removal of 5 bases from V and 10 bases from J, the junction contained 11 bases not matched to a gene. The CDR3 sequence is 14 residues long. Germline lookup yields CDR1 MNHEY and CDR2 SMNVEV (reference sequence). CDR3 residues: CASSPRGDRVNYTF. The CDR3 coding sequence is TGTGCCAGCAGTCCCAGGGGGGACAGGGTGAACTACACCTTC.

The rearrangement links TRBV7-9 to TRBJ2-2, with D perhaps matching TRBD1 (6 bases). Per the germline V gene, CDR1 is SEHNR and CDR2 is FQNEAQ (reference sequence). The CDR3 loop spans 17 amino acids. The germline V and J ends were trimmed by 4 bases and 5 bases, with 20 bases remaining between them. The CDR3 DNA follows: TGTGCCAGCAGCTCTGGGGTGGGACACAAGTGGACCGGGGAGCTGTTTTTT. Amino acid sequence: CASSSGVGHKWTGELFF. The whole variable domain, filled in from reference TRBV7-9 and TRBJ2-2, reads DTGVSQNPRHKITKRGQNVTFRCDPISEHNRLYWYRQTLGQGPEFLTYFQNEAQLEKSRLLSDRFSAERPKGSFSTLEIQRTEQGDSAMYLCASSSGVGHKWTGELFFGEGSRLTVL.

For the CDR3, the DNA is TGTGCCAGCTCACGGACTAGCGGGAGTTTAGTGGAGACCCAGTACTTC. Translation gives CASSRTSGSLVETQYF. The genes are TRBV18 and TRBJ2-5; 13 bases match TRBD2. There are 16 residues in the CDR3. Germline lookup yields CDR1 KGHSH and CDR2 LQKENI. Losses at the gene ends were 4 bases for V and 5 bases for J; bases not matched to a gene: 7. The full variable domain, with the rest looked up from reference TRBV18 and TRBJ2-5, is NAGVMQNPRHLVRRRGQEARLRCSPMKGHSHVYWYRQLPEEGLKFMVYLQKENIIDESGMPKERFSAEFPKEGPSILRIQQVVRGDSAAYFCASSRTSGSLVETQYFGPGTRLLVL.

The rearrangement joins TRBV29-1 to TRBJ2-1, with D possibly matching TRBD2 (5 bases). CDR3 length: 14 amino acids. Trimming removed 4 bases at V and 2 bases at J, with 12 bases between. CDR1 and CDR2 (germline): SQVTM, ANQGSEA. CDR3 sequence reads: CSVAYTGTYNEQFF. The CDR3 bases are TGCAGCGTTGCCTACACGGGAACCTACAATGAGCAGTTCTTC.

The chain employs TRBV30 and TRBJ2-7, with 9 bases aligning to TRBD1. Losses at the gene ends were 7 bases for V and 1 base for J; bases not matched to a gene: 5. CDR3 length: 13 residues. The germline V gene has CDR1 GTSNPN and CDR2 SVGIG (reference sequence). The CDR3: CAYRTGESYEQYF. The CDR3 nucleotides are TGTGCCTACAGGACAGGGGAGTCCTACGAGCAGTACTTC.

The chain couples TRBV2 to TRBJ2-1; perhaps TRBD2 as D (5 bases). Germline loops: CDR1 SNHLY, CDR2 FYNNEI. This CDR3 is built from 15 residues. V lost 7 bases and J lost 4, with 17 bases in between. Written as DNA, the CDR3 is TGTGCCAGCACCCCAGAGGGTTCCGGGTACAATGAGCAGTTCTTC. This translates into CASTPEGSGYNEQFF.

Only one count was recorded for this clone. The CDR3 loop is CAWRQFTEAFF. As DNA, the CDR3 is TGTGCCTGGAGACAGTTCACTGAAGCTTTCTTT. The chain is built from TRBV30 and TRBJ1-1, with unresolved D. Trimming took 3 bases from V and 4 from J, leaving 6 bases between them. CDR1 and CDR2 (germline): GTSNPN, SVGIG (reference sequence). The CDR3 runs 11 residues. The variable domain in full, completed from reference TRBV30 and TRBJ1-1, reads SQTIHQWPATLVQPVGSPLSLECTVEGTSNPNLYWYRQAAGRGLQLLFYSVGIGQISSEVPQNLSASRPQDRQFILSSKKLLLSDSGFYLCAWRQFTEAFFGQGTRLTVV.

The J gene is TRBJ1-2, the V gene TRBV7-2, with unresolved D. V was cut by 0 bases and J by 2 bases, with 16 bases left in between. Germline loops: CDR1 SGHTA, CDR2 FQGNSA. The CDR3 runs 17 residues. CDR3 nucleotide sequence: TGTGCCAGCAGCTTAGCGGGAGGCCCCCTGAACAACTATGGCTACACCTTC. This codes for CASSLAGGPLNNYGYTF.

V usage is TRBV7-9 and J usage is TRBJ1-3; D gene ambiguous. The germline gives CDR1 SEHNR, CDR2 FQNEAQ (reference sequence). This CDR3 has 17 amino acids. The V and J ends lost 2 bases and 4 bases respectively, with 18 bases between them. The CDR3 coding sequence is TGTGCCAGCAGCTTACTCGACCCCGGCGGGAGCGGAAACACCATATATTTT. Protein: CASSLLDPGGSGNTIYF. Looking up the rest from reference TRBV7-9 and TRBJ1-3 gives the full variable domain: DTGVSQNPRHKITKRGQNVTFRCDPISEHNRLYWYRQTLGQGPEFLTYFQNEAQLEKSRLLSDRFSAERPKGSFSTLEIQRTEQGDSAMYLCASSLLDPGGSGNTIYFGEGSWLTVV.

The rearrangement uses TRBV29-1 and TRBJ2-2; TRBD1 aligns across 11 bases. The CDR3 is 17 amino acids. The germline V gene has CDR1 SQVTM and CDR2 ANQGSEA. V trimming: 1 base; J trimming: 6 bases; junction bases outside the gene matches: 10. CDR3 residues: CSVEAPGGTGGAGELFF. CDR3 sequence (DNA): TGCAGCGTTGAAGCCCCCGGGGGGACAGGGGGGGCCGGGGAGCTGTTTTTT.

This clone was detected only once. The rearrangement links TRBV28 to TRBJ2-1, with TRBD1 identical over 7 bases. Trimming at V came to 10 bases and at J to 0 bases, leaving 6 bases not matched to a gene. The CDR3 has 14 residues. Germline V gene sequence: CDR1 MDHEN, CDR2 SYDVKM. CDR3 sequence (DNA): TGTGCCACCGAGGGACAGAGCTCCTACAATGAGCAGTTCTTC. Translation gives CATEGQSSYNEQFF.

The gene calls are TRBV7-2 and TRBJ2-1; TRBD2 is a possible D gene (6 bases). This CDR3 region has 15 residues. The V end lost 5 bases, the J end lost 3 bases, and 14 bases lay between the germline ends. Germline-derived CDR1 and CDR2 are SGHTA and FQGNSA. The CDR3 sequence is CASSQAWRDYNEQFF. The CDR3 DNA reads TGTGCCAGCAGCCAAGCCTGGCGGGACTACAATGAGCAGTTCTTC. Complete variable domain (other parts from reference TRBV7-2 and TRBJ2-1): GAGVSQSPSNKVTEKGKDVELRCDPISGHTALYWYRQSLGQGLEFLIYFQGNSAPDKSGLPSDRFSAERTGGSVSTLTIQRTQQEDSAVYLCASSQAWRDYNEQFFGPGTRLTVL.

V usage is TRBV2 and J usage is TRBJ1-2; a weak D match, TRBD1 (6 bases). CDR3 size: 13 residues. Trimming stripped 3 bases from V and 10 bases from J, with 15 bases between. Germline assignment: CDR1 SNHLY and CDR2 FYNNEI. The CDR3 spells CASSEGTTWDYTF. CDR3 in DNA: TGTGCCAGCAGTGAGGGGACAACCTGGGACTACACCTTC.

This clone appeared a single time. CDR3 region: CASSRAGGLYNEQFF. The DNA for the CDR3 is TGTGCCAGCAGCCGCGCAGGGGGATTGTACAATGAGCAGTTCTTC. The J gene is TRBJ2-1, the V gene TRBV28, with 7 bases fitting TRBD1. Looked up from germline, CDR1 is MDHEN and CDR2 is SYDVKM. The CDR3 contains 15 residues. Unmatched junction bases numbered 9, after V lost 6 bases and J lost 4 bases.

The chain is built from TRBV19 and TRBJ2-3, with 10 positions matching TRBD2. From germline, CDR1 is LNHDA and CDR2 SQIVND (reference sequence). The V gene end was trimmed by 5 bases and the J gene end by 6 bases; junction bases not matched to a gene: 5. This CDR3 spans 14 amino acids. The DNA of the CDR3 is TGTGCCAGTAGTCCAGCGGGAGGGCGGGATACGCAGTATTTT. Its protein product is CASSPAGGRDTQYF.

The count of this clone is one. CDR3 sequence reads: CASRPLAGAYEQYF. The CDR3, as DNA: TGTGCCAGCAGGCCCTTAGCGGGAGCGTACGAGCAGTACTTC. The genes are TRBV27 and TRBJ2-7, with 9 bases lining up with TRBD2. J gave up 4 bases and V 6 bases, and 7 bases lay outside the gene matches. There are 14 residues in the CDR3. The germline V gene has CDR1 MNHEY and CDR2 SMNVEV (reference sequence).

The CDR3 nucleotides read TGTGCCAGCAGCCGACCGGGACAGCGAGACGGGGAGCTGTTTTTT. As protein: CASSRPGQRDGELFF. The chain uses TRBV9 and TRBJ2-2; 7 nucleotides line up with TRBD1. Trimming at V came to 4 bases and at J to 7 bases, leaving 10 bases not matched to a gene. This CDR3 has 15 residues. Germline loops: CDR1 SGDLS, CDR2 YYNGEE.

The gene calls are TRBV28 and TRBJ1-1; the match to TRBD1 covers 7 bases. The CDR3 extends over 15 amino acids. V was clipped by 3 bases and J by 6 bases; unmatched bases: 10. In germline, CDR1 is MDHEN, CDR2 SYDVKM. CDR3 residues: CASSLLQGIGAEAFF. CDR3 nucleotides: TGTGCCAGCAGTTTGCTACAGGGGATTGGGGCTGAAGCTTTCTTT.